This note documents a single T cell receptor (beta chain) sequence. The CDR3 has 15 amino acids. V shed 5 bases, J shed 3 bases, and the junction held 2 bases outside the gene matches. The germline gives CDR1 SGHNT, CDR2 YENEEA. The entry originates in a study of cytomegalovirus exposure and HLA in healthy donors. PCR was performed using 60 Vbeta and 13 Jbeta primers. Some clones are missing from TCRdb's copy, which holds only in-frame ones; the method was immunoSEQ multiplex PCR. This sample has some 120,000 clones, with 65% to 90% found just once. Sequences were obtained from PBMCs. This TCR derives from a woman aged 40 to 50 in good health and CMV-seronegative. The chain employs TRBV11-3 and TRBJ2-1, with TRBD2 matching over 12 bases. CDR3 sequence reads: CASSELAGGYNEQFF. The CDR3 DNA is TGTGCCAGCAGCGAACTAGCGGGGGGCTACAATGAGCAGTTCTTC. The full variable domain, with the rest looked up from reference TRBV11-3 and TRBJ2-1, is EAGVVQSPRYKIIEKKQPVAFWCNPISGHNTLYWYLQNLGQGPELLIRYENEEAVDDSQLPKDRFSAERLKGVDSTLKIQPAELGDSAVYLCASSELAGGYNEQFFGPGTRLTVL.